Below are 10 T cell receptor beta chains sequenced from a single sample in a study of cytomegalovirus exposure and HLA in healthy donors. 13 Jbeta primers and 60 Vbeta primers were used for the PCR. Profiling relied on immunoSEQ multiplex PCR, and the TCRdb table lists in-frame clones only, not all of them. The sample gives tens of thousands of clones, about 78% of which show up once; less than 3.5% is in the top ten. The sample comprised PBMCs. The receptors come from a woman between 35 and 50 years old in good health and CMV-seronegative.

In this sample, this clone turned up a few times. CDR3 in amino acids: CASTSGGGKNEKLFF. The CDR3 coding sequence is TGTGCCAGCACCTCGGGTGGGGGGAAAAATGAAAAACTGTTTTTT. The chain recombines TRBV9 with TRBJ1-4, with a possible D match to TRBD1 (5 bases). The germline CDR1 and CDR2 sequences are SGDLS and YYNGEE. This CDR3 comprises 15 residues. Trimming left V 6 bases short and J 5 bases short, with 17 bases between. Filled out from reference TRBV9 and TRBJ1-4, the complete variable domain reads DSGVTQTPKHLITATGQRVTLRCSPRSGDLSVYWYQQSLDQGLQFLIQYYNGEERAKGNILERFSAQQFPDLHSELNLSSLELGDSALYFCASTSGGGKNEKLFFGSGTQLSVL.

The CDR3 here is CASSLGLGGEQYF. Written as DNA, the CDR3 is TGTGCCAGCAGCCTAGGACTAGGCGGGGAGCAGTACTTC. The genes are TRBV27 and TRBJ2-7, with TRBD2 identical over 7 bases. The CDR3 loop spans 13 amino acids. V trimming: 6 bases; J trimming: 7 bases; junction bases outside the gene matches: 9. The germline V gene encodes CDR1 MNHEY and CDR2 SMNVEV (reference sequence).

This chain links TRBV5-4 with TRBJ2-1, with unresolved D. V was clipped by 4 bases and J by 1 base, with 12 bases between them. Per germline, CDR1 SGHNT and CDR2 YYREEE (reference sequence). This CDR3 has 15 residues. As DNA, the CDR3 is TGTGCCAGCAGCCTAGGATCGCAATCCTACAATGAGCAGTTCTTC. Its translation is CASSLGSQSYNEQFF.

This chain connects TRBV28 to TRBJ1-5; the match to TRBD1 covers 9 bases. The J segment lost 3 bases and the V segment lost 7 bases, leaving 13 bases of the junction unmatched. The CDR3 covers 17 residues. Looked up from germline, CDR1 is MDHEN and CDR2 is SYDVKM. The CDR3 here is CASTAGTGNPVNQPQHF. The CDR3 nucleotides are TGTGCCAGCACCGCCGGGACAGGGAACCCGGTCAATCAGCCCCAGCATTTT.

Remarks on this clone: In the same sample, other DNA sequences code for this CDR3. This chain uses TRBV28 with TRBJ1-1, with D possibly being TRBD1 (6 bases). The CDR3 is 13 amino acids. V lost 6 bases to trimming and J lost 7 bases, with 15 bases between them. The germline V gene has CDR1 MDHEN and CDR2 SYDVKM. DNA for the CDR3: TGTGCCAGCAGCAGCCCTGGACAGCATGAAGCTTTCTTT. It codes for CASSSPGQHEAFF.

The DNA of the CDR3 is TGTGCCAGCAGCTTTTTAGCGGGAGCGGGCACCGGGGAGCTGTTTTTT. Residues: CASSFLAGAGTGELFF. The V and J genes are TRBV27 and TRBJ2-2; 9 positions match TRBD2. Germline CDR1 reads MNHEY; CDR2 reads SMNVEV (reference sequence). The V and J ends lost 6 bases and 4 bases, in that order; junction bases with no gene match: 9. The CDR3 spans 16 residues.

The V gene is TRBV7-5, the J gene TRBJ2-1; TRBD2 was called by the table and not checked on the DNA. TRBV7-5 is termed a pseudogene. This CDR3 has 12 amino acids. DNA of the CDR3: TGTGTAATAGCGGGTGGGTACAATGAGCAGTTCTTC. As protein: CVIAGGYNEQFF.

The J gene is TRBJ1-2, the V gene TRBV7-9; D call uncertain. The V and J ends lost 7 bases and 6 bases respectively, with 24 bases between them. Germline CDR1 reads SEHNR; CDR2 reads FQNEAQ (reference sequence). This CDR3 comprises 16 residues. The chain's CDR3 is CASTPQGTSSRDGYTF. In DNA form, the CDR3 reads TGTGCCAGCACCCCTCAAGGAACATCCTCCCGGGATGGCTACACCTTC.

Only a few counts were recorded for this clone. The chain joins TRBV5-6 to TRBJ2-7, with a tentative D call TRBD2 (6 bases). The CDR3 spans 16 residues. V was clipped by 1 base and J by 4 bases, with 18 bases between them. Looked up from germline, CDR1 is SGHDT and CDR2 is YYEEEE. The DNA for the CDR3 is TGTGCCAGCAGCTTGTTTTTCTGGGACTCGAAATACGAGCAGTACTTC. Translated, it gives CASSLFFWDSKYEQYF.

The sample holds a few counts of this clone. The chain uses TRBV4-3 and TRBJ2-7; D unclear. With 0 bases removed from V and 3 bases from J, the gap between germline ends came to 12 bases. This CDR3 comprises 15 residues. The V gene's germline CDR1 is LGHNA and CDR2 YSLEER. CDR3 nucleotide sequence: TGCGCCAGCAGCCAAGATCCTGGCCGACTCTACGAGCAGTACTTC. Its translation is CASSQDPGRLYEQYF.